A selection of T cell receptor beta chains follows, all from one sample in a study of cytomegalovirus exposure and HLA in healthy donors. Sequenced by immunoSEQ multiplex PCR; TCRdb stores in-frame clones only, minus some. The data show some 160,000 clones, with around 84% seen just once and around 1.9% held by the top ten. Sequencing was carried out using PBMCs. These receptors were collected from a man between 18 and 29 years old in good health and CMV-seronegative. CDR3s include the opening cysteine and the closing phenylalanine or tryptophan. The D gene is left open where the match is weak. Clone size, where shown, is once, few, many, or a class for clones that have expanded.

clone_size: .; v_call: TRBV19; d_call: .; j_call: TRBJ1-6; cdr3_aa: CASSIGTSGFNSPLHF; cdr3_nt: TGTGCCAGTAGTATAGGGACCTCGGGGTTCAATTCACCCCTCCACTTT
clone_size: .; v_call: TRBV28; d_call: TRBD1; j_call: TRBJ1-1; cdr3_aa: CASSPIPGQGAKAFF; cdr3_nt: TGTGCCAGCAGTCCCATCCCGGGACAGGGGGCTAAAGCTTTCTTT
clone_size: .; v_call: TRBV7-2; d_call: TRBD2; j_call: TRBJ2-1; cdr3_aa: CASGGRVVYNEQFF; cdr3_nt: TGTGCCAGCGGGGGGAGGGTTGTGTACAATGAGCAGTTCTTC
clone_size: .; v_call: TRBV9; d_call: TRBD1; j_call: TRBJ2-7; cdr3_aa: CASSVGGQGAYEQYF; cdr3_nt: TGTGCCAGCAGCGTAGGCGGACAGGGGGCCTACGAGCAGTACTTC
clone_size: .; v_call: TRBV9; d_call: .; j_call: TRBJ2-7; cdr3_aa: CASSVSGLRGCRTPTYEQYF; cdr3_nt: TGTGCCAGCAGCGTCTCAGGCTTAAGGGGGTGCCGGACTCCCACCTACGAGCAGTACTTC
clone_size: few; v_call: TRBV9; d_call: TRBD1; j_call: TRBJ2-7; cdr3_aa: CASSVGQGASYEQYF; cdr3_nt: TGTGCCAGCAGCGTAGGCCAGGGGGCCTCCTACGAGCAGTACTTC
clone_size: .; v_call: TRBV19; d_call: .; j_call: TRBJ2-7; cdr3_aa: CASSPSPTGVGYEQYF; cdr3_nt: TGTGCCAGTAGTCCATCCCCTACGGGAGTTGGCTACGAGCAGTACTTC
clone_size: .; v_call: TRBV29-1; d_call: TRBD1; j_call: TRBJ1-2; cdr3_aa: CSVETGGRYGYTF; cdr3_nt: TGCAGCGTTGAAACAGGGGGTAGATATGGCTACACCTTC
clone_size: few; v_call: TRBV5-5; d_call: .; j_call: TRBJ2-7; cdr3_aa: CASSRGGRGSYEQYF; cdr3_nt: TGTGCCAGCAGCCGCGGGGGCAGGGGCTCCTACGAGCAGTACTTC
clone_size: .; v_call: TRBV19; d_call: TRBD1; j_call: TRBJ1-5; cdr3_aa: CASTGTGFLSNQPQHF; cdr3_nt: TGTGCCAGTACCGGGACAGGTTTTTTGAGCAATCAGCCCCAGCATTTT
clone_size: .; v_call: TRBV7-2; d_call: .; j_call: TRBJ2-7; cdr3_aa: CASSPTTGSYEQYF; cdr3_nt: TGTGCCAGCAGCCCAACGACAGGTTCCTACGAGCAGTACTTC
clone_size: .; v_call: TRBV4-1; d_call: .; j_call: TRBJ1-5; cdr3_aa: CASSQVVRPSNQPQHF; cdr3_nt: TGCGCCAGCAGCCAAGTAGTTCGCCCTAGCAATCAGCCCCAGCATTTT
clone_size: .; v_call: TRBV27; d_call: TRBD1; j_call: TRBJ2-1; cdr3_aa: CASSSSPGTGPEQFF; cdr3_nt: TGTGCCAGCAGTTCATCGCCCGGGACAGGACCTGAGCAGTTCTTC
clone_size: .; v_call: TRBV6-1; d_call: .; j_call: TRBJ2-4; cdr3_aa: CASDGLAKNIQYF; cdr3_nt: TGTGCCAGCGATGGACTAGCCAAAAACATTCAGTACTTC
clone_size: .; v_call: TRBV19; d_call: .; j_call: TRBJ1-2; cdr3_aa: CASIQPPGAPWYGYTF; cdr3_nt: TGTGCCAGTATCCAACCCCCCGGAGCGCCTTGGTATGGCTACACCTTC
clone_size: .; v_call: TRBV7-2; d_call: TRBD1; j_call: TRBJ1-5; cdr3_aa: CASSLTGGRRQPQHF; cdr3_nt: TGTGCCAGCAGCCTCACAGGGGGCCGGCGTCAGCCCCAGCATTTT
clone_size: few; v_call: TRBV4-1; d_call: TRBD1; j_call: TRBJ2-7; cdr3_aa: CASSQGTGFYEQYF; cdr3_nt: TGCGCCAGCAGCCAAGGGACAGGGTTCTACGAGCAGTACTTC